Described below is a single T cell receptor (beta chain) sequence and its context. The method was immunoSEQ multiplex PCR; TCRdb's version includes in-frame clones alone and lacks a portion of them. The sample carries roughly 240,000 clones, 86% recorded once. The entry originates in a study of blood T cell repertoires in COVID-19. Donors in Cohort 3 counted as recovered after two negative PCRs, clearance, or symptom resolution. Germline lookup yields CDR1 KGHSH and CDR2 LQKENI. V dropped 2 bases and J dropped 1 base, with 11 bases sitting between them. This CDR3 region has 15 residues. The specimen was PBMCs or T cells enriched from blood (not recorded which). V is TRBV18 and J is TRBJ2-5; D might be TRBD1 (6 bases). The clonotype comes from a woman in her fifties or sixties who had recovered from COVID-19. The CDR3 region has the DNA TGTGCCAGCTCACCAGTCACAGGGCCCCAAGAGACCCAGTACTTC. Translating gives CASSPVTGPQETQYF.